The sample holds many counts of the clone carrying this TCR beta chain. Both iRepertoire HTBI primers and Arm-PCR of CDR3 regions were used to build the TCR beta libraries. MiXCR was run by TCRdb on the multiplex PCR reads, yielding one entry per CDR3 protein. The data show around 460,000 distinct CDR3 sequences, 20% to 25% seen once. This specimen comes from a study of regulatory T cells in long-lasting Graves disease. Study-level information: A definition of persistent Graves' disease required over 5 years of antithyroid drugs plus positive TSH receptor antibodies.

CDR1 SGDLS and CDR2 YYNGEE come from the germline V gene. V shed 3 bases, J shed 5 bases, and the junction held 3 bases outside the gene matches. The CDR3 runs to 13 residues. The time point is: persistent/refractory GD, antithyroid drugs over 5 years with positive TRAb. Researchers made the TCR library from RNA that was extracted from PBMCs. The sequenced sample was peripheral blood mononuclear cells (PBMCs), obtained when the disease was refractory, from a patient treated with antithyroid drugs. This chain joins TRBV9 and TRBJ2-5; 8 nucleotides align to TRBD1. This clonotype originated in a female donor with Graves disease. The CDR3: CASSAGGLETQYF. The CDR3 DNA reads TGTGCCAGCAGCGCAGGGGGCCTGGAGACCCAGTACTTC.